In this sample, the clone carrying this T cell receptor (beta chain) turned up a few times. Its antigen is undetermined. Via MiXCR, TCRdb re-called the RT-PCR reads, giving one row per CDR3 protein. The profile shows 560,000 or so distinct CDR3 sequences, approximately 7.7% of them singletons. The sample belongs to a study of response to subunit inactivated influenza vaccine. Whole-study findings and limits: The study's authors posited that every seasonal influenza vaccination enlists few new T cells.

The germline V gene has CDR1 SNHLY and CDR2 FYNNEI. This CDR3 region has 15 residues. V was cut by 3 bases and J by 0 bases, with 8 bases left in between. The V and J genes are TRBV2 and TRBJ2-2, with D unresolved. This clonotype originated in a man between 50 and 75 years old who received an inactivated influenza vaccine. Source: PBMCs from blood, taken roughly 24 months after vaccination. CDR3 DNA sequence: TGTGCCAGCAGTGACCGGCACGCGAACACCGGGGAGCTGTTTTTT. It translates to CASSDRHANTGELFF. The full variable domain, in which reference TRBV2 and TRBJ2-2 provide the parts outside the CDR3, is EPEVTQTPSHQVTQMGQEVILRCVPISNHLYFYWYRQILGQKVEFLVSFYNNEISEKSEIFDDQFSVERPDGSNFTLKIRSTKLEDSAMYFCASSDRHANTGELFFGEGSRLTVL.